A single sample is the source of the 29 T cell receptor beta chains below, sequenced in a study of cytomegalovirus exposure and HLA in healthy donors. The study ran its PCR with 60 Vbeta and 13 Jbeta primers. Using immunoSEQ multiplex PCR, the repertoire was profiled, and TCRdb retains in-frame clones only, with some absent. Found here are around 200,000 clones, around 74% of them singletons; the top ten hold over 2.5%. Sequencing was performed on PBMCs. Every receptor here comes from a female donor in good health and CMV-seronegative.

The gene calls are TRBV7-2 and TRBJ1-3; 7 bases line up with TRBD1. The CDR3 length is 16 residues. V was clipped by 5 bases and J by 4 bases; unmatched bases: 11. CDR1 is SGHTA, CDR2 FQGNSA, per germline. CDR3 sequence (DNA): TGTGCCAGCAGCACGGACAGGTTTCTTTCCGGAAACACCATATATTTT. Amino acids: CASSTDRFLSGNTIYF.

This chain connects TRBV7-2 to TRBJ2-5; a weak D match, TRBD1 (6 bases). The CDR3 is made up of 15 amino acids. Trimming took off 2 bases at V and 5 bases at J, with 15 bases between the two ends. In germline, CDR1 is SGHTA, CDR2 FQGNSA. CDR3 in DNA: TGTGCCAGCAGCTTACGGTCAGGGGATGGGGAGACCCAGTACTTC. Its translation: CASSLRSGDGETQYF.

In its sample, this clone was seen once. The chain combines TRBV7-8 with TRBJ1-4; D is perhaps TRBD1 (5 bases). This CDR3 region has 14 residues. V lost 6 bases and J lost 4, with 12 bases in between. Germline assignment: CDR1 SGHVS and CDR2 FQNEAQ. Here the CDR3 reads CASRLAGINEKLFF. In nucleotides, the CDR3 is TGTGCCAGCAGGCTTGCAGGGATTAATGAAAAACTGTTTTTT.

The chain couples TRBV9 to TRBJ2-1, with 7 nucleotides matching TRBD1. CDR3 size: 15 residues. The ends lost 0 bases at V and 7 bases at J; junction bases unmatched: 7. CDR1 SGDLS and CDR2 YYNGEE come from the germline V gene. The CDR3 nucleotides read TGTGCCAGCAGCGTAGGCCAGGGGGTCTCGAATGAGCAGTTCTTC. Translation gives CASSVGQGVSNEQFF.

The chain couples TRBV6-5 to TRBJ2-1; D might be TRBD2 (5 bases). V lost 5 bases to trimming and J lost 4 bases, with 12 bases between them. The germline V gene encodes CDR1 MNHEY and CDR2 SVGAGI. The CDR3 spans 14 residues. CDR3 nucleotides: TGTGCCAGCAGTCTTGGGGAGACGTACAATGAGCAGTTCTTC. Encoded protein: CASSLGETYNEQFF.

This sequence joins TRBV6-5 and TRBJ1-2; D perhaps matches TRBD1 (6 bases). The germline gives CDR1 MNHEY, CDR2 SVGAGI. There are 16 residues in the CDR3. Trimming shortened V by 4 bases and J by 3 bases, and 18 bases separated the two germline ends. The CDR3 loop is CASSLLDQGLYYGYTF. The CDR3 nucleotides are TGTGCCAGCAGTTTACTCGACCAGGGGTTATACTATGGCTACACCTTC.

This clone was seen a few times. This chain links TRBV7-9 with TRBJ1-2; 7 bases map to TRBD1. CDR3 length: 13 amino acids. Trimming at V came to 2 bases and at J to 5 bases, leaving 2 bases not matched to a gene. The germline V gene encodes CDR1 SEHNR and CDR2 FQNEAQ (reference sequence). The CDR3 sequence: CASSLIQGYGYTF. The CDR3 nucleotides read TGTGCCAGCAGCTTAATACAGGGGTATGGCTACACCTTC.

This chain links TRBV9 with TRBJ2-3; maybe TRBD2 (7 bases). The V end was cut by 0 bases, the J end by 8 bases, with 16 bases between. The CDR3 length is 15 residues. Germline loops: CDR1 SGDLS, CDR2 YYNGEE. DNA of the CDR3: TGTGCCAGCAGCGTAGCAGAAACCGGGGGGCCTACGCAGTATTTT. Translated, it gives CASSVAETGGPTQYF. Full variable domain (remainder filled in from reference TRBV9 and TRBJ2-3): DSGVTQTPKHLITATGQRVTLRCSPRSGDLSVYWYQQSLDQGLQFLIQYYNGEERAKGNILERFSAQQFPDLHSELNLSSLELGDSALYFCASSVAETGGPTQYFGPGTRLTVL.

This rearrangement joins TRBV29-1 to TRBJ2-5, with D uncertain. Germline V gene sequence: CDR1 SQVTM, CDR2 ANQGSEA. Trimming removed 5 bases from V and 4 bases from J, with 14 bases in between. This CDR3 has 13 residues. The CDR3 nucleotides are TGCAGCGTTTTAGAGCTATCTGGAGAGACCCAGTACTTC. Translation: CSVLELSGETQYF.

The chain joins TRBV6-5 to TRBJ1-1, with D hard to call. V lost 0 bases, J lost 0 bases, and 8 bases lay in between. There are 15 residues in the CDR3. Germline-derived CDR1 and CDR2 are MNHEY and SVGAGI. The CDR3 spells CASSYSWAVNTEAFF. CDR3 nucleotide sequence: TGTGCCAGCAGTTACTCGTGGGCAGTGAACACTGAAGCTTTCTTT.

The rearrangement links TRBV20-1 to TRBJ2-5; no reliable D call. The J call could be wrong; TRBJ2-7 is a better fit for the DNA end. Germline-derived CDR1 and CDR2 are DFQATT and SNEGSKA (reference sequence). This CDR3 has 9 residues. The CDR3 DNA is TGCAGTGCTAGCCACGAGCAGTACTTC. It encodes CSASHEQYF.

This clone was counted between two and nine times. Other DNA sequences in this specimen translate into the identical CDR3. The CDR3, as DNA: TGTGCCAGCAGCTCAGGACTAGCGGGGGGTCAGGATACGCAGTATTTT. It specifies CASSSGLAGGQDTQYF. This rearrangement joins TRBV7-2 to TRBJ2-3; 14 bases are a match to TRBD2. The CDR3 loop spans 16 amino acids. Germline trimming cut 4 bases from V and 6 bases from J; bases unmatched to any gene: 6. The germline CDR1 and CDR2 sequences are SGHTA and FQGNSA.

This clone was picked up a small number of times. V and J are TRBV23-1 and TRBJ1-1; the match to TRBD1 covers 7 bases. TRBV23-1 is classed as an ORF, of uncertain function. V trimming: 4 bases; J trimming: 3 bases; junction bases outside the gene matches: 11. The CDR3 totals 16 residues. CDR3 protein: CASSPRVTGRDTEAFF. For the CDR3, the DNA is TGCGCCAGCAGTCCCCGAGTGACAGGGCGTGACACTGAAGCTTTCTTT.

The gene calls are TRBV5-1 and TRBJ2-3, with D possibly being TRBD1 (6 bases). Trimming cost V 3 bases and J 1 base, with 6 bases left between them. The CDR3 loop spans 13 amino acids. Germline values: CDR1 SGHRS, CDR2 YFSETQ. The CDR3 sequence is CASSSGGTDTQYF. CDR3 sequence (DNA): TGCGCCAGCAGCTCAGGGGGCACAGATACGCAGTATTTT.

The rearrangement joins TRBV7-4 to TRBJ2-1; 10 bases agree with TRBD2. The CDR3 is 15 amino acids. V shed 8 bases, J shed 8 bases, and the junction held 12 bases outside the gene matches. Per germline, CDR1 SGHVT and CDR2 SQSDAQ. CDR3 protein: CASHSTGLAFDEQFF. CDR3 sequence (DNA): TGTGCCAGCCATTCCACGGGACTAGCGTTTGATGAGCAGTTCTTC.

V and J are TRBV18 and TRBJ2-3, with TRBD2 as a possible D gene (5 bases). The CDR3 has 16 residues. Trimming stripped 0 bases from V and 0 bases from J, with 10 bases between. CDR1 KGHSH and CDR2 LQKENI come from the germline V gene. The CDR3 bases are TGTGCCAGCTCACCACCCATCGGGAAAAGCACAGATACGCAGTATTTT. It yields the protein CASSPPIGKSTDTQYF.

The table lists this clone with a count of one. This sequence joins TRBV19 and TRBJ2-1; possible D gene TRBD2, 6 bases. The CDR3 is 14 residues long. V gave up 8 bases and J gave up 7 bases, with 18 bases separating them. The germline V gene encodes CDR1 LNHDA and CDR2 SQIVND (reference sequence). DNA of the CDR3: TGTGCCAGTTGCTATGCGGGACTTCAAAATGAGCAGTTCTTC. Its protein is CASCYAGLQNEQFF.

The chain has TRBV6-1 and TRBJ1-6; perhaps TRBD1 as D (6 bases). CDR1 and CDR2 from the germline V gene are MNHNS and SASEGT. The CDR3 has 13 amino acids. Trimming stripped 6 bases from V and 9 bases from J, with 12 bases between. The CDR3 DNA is TGTGCCAGCAGGGGACACGACAGTTCACCCCTCCACTTT. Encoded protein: CASRGHDSSPLHF.

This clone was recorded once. CDR3 DNA: TGTGCCAGCAGTCAGGTTGAAGCTTTCTTT. This translates into CASSQVEAFF. The rearrangement joins TRBV2 to TRBJ1-1; D not resolved. Trimming pared 5 bases from V and 7 bases from J, leaving 5 bases between. CDR3 length: 10 amino acids. From germline, CDR1 is SNHLY and CDR2 FYNNEI.

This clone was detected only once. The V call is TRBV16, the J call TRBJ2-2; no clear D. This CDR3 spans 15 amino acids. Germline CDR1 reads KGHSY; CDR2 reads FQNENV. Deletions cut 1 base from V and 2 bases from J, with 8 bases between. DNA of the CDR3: TGTGCCAGCAGCCAATACTCAGGAAACACCGGGGAGCTGTTTTTT. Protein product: CASSQYSGNTGELFF.

The CDR3 here is CASSSGTATDEQYF. The CDR3 region has the DNA TGCGCCAGCAGCTCCGGGACAGCCACCGACGAGCAGTACTTC. This chain uses TRBV5-1 with TRBJ2-7, with TRBD1 matching 7 bases. Trimming cost V 3 bases and J 5 bases; bases outside gene matches: 8. The CDR3 covers 14 residues. From germline, CDR1 is SGHRS and CDR2 YFSETQ.

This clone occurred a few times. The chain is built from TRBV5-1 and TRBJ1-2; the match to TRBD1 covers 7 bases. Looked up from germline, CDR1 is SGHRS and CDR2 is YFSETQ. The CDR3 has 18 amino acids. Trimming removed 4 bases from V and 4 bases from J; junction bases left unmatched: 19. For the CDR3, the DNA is TGCGCCAGCAGCAAAGGACACGAGCCAGGGGGACGTGGCTATGGCTACACCTTC. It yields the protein CASSKGHEPGGRGYGYTF.

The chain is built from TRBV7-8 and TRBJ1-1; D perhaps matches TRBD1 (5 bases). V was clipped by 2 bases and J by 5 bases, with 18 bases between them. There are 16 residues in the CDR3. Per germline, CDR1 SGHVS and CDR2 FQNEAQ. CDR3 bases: TGTGCCAGCAGCTTAATCGGTCAGGGTGGGTATACTGAAGCTTTCTTT. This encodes CASSLIGQGGYTEAFF.

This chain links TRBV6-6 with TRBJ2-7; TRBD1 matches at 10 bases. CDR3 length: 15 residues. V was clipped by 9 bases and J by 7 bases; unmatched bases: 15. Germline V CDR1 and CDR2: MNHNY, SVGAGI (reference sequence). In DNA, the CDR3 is TGTGCCAGTACTACCGGGACAGGGGCTTTGGGTGAGCAGTACTTC. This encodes CASTTGTGALGEQYF.

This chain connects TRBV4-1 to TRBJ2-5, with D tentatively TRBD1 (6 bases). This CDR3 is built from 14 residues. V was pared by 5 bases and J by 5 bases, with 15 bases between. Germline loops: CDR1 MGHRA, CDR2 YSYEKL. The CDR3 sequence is CASSVAGVWETQYF. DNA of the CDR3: TGCGCCAGCAGCGTCGCAGGGGTGTGGGAGACCCAGTACTTC.

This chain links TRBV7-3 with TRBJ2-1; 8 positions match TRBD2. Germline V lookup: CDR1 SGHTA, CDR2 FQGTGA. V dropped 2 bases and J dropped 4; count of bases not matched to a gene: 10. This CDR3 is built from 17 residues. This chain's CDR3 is CASSLLGGETKYNEQFF. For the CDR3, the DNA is TGTGCCAGCAGCTTACTCGGGGGGGAAACGAAATACAATGAGCAGTTCTTC.

CDR3 nucleotide sequence: TGTGCCACCAGCAGAGTGGCGGGACAGGGTCTTCTAATGTACACCGGGGAGCTGTTTTTT. It specifies CATSRVAGQGLLMYTGELFF. The chain combines TRBV15 with TRBJ2-2; TRBD1 matches at 9 bases. Trimming at V came to 1 base and at J to 3 bases, leaving 15 bases not matched to a gene. Germline V gene lookup returns CDR1 LNHNV and CDR2 YYDKDF (reference sequence). The CDR3 contains 20 residues.

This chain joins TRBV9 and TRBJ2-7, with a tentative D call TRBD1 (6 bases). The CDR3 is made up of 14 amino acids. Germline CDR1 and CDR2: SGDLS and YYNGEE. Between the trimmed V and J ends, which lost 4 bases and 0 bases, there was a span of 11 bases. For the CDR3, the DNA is TGTGCCAGCAGCTCTGGACAGCACTCCTACGAGCAGTACTTC. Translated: CASSSGQHSYEQYF.

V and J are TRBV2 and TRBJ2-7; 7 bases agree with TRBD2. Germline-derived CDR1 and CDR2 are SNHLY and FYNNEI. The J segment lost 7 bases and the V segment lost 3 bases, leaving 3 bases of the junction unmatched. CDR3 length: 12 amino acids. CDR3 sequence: CASSDGRREQYF. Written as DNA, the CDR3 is TGTGCCAGCAGTGACGGGAGGAGGGAGCAGTACTTC.